The clone carrying this TCR beta chain appeared many times. V shed 1 base and J 4 bases; nucleotides not matched to a gene: 5. The length of the CDR3 is 15 residues. The germline V gene encodes CDR1 SGHRS and CDR2 YFSETQ. The TCR beta CDR3 regions underwent amplification using RNA transcripts as the source. The TCR CDR3 was amplified in a first-round RT-PCR using the HTBI primer set. Via MiXCR, TCRdb re-called the multiplex PCR reads, giving one row per CDR3 protein. The top ten hold approximately 30% of the sample, which has 490,000 or so distinct CDR3 sequences, about 16% seen once. Uncontrolled infections, other autoimmune diseases, pregnancy or lactation led to exclusion of patients. This sample was included in a study of T cells in Graves' hyperthyroidism and ophthalmopathy.

The chain is built from TRBV5-1 and TRBJ2-1; 7 bases fit TRBD2. The sample consisted of blood. This TCR was sampled from a woman aged 25 to 39 with Graves' ophthalmopathy. The CDR3 bases are TGCGCCAGCAGCTTGAGCCTAGCGGATTACAATGAGCAGTTCTTC. As protein: CASSLSLADYNEQFF. The full variable domain, its missing parts supplied by reference TRBV5-1 and TRBJ2-1, is KAGVTQTPRYLIKTRGQQVTLSCSPISGHRSVSWYQQTPGQGLQFLFEYFSETQRNKGNFPGRFSGRQFSNSRSEMNVSTLELGDSALYLCASSLSLADYNEQFFGPGTRLTVL.